The source of this T cell receptor (beta chain) is a study of human T cells and chemical hapten exposure. Study findings and constraints: Donors, who had alopecia, may show an immune response that differs from healthy people's. TCRs exceeding a frequency of 1 in 1000 stayed unchanged under DPC sensitization.

The time point is: pre-sensitization, week 0. Treatment specified: therapeutic diphenylcyclopropenone sensitization with weekly scalp DPC. This clonotype was observed a few times. Its matching antigen is unknown. Looked up from germline, CDR1 is WNHNN and CDR2 is SYGVQD (reference sequence). V lost 2 bases and J lost 1; bases outside the gene matches: 10. CDR3 length: 20 residues. Methods used by the authors: Sampled TCR counts reached a median of around 94,000 per sample, with values ranging from about 23,224 to 700,000. Using its own MiXCR run on the RACE reads, TCRdb lists one record per CDR3 protein. These V and J calls are TCRdb output, not the study's own analysis. The top ten hold approximately 4% of the sample, which has under 70,000 distinct CDR3 sequences, roughly 10% seen once.

The chain is built from TRBV10-1 and TRBJ2-3, with 15 bases matching TRBD2. The sample consisted of whole blood, taken in connection with sensitization to the hapten diphenylcyclopropenone (DPC). The sequence was obtained from a woman aged 40 to 55 with alopecia areata. Some clones in this sample may be carry-over from other donors' samples. DNA for the CDR3: TGCGCCAGCAGTGAGACAGGGACTAGCGGGGGGCCGGTCGGCACAGATACGCAGTATTTT. This translates into CASSETGTSGGPVGTDTQYF.